This TCR beta chain originates from a study of T-cell reconstitution after alpha-beta-depleted transplantation in children. This clonotype appeared many times. CDR3 length: 15 amino acids. Trimming took off 0 bases at V and 3 bases at J, with 9 bases between the two ends. Germline V gives CDR1 MNHEY, CDR2 SMNVEV (reference sequence). Unique molecular identifiers were incorporated when the TCRbeta library was constructed. TCRdb re-called the PCR reads with MiXCR, one entry per CDR3 protein. The table includes 150,000 to 250,000 distinct CDR3 sequences, less than 15% detected once. This chain links TRBV27 with TRBJ2-1, with D perhaps assigned TRBD1 or TRBD2 (5 bases each). The sample consisted of PBMCs from the stem cell graft donor, taken from the stem cell graft. The TCR sequence derives from a human donor who donated a stem cell graft to a child with acute lymphoblastic leukemia. The CDR3 nucleotides are TGTGCCAGCAGTTTATCGGGGACCCTCTACAATGAGCAGTTCTTC. This gives the protein CASSLSGTLYNEQFF.